Listed below are T cell receptor beta chains from one sample, sequenced in a study of blood T cell repertoires in COVID-19. Measured with immunoSEQ multiplex PCR; TCRdb has only the in-frame clones, and not every one. The table includes some 150,000 clones, roughly 80% detected once. Sequences were obtained from peripheral blood. The receptors stem from a human donor with acute or convalescent COVID-19. The donor label of this sample is uncertain. Each CDR3 is given with its conserved first and last residue. The order of the fields is V gene, J gene, CDR3 protein.

TRBV5-5	TRBJ1-2	CASSFLQGDGYTF
TRBV2	TRBJ2-1	CASTYFQGTNEQFF
TRBV9	TRBJ1-1	CASSPQAVNTEAFF
TRBV10-3	TRBJ1-1	CAISGQGVEAFF
TRBV2	TRBJ2-7	CASSRAGVSYEQYF
TRBV27	TRBJ1-4	CASTPRTNEKLFF
TRBV5-6	TRBJ1-6	CASSRDRENSPLHF
TRBV7-8	TRBJ1-1	CASSQTGGAFF
TRBV7-2	TRBJ1-1	CASSQGGGRGEAFF
TRBV30	TRBJ1-1	CAYYRDRGTEAFF
TRBV30	TRBJ1-1	CAWIRDREAFF
TRBV19	TRBJ2-7	CASSIGQGYEQYF
TRBV9	TRBJ2-5	CASSVATGTQYF
TRBV10-1	TRBJ2-2	CASSPLAGGPATGELFF
TRBV30	TRBJ2-6	CAWAEGGANVLTF
TRBV24-1	TRBJ2-1	CATRQSSYNEQFF
TRBV14	TRBJ1-1	CASSPHHARYTEAFF
TRBV15	TRBJ2-1	CATSRAGTGTYNEQFF
TRBV21-1	TRBJ1-5	CASSMRQGKGWPQHF
TRBV7-9	TRBJ1-2	CASSLDRFLGYTF
TRBV27	TRBJ2-3	CASSLRPRTVTDTQYF
TRBV12-5	TRBJ1-5	CASARTEGGNQPQHF
TRBV21-1	TRBJ2-1	CASSKASGNEQFF
TRBV6-5	TRBJ1-1	CASRRGTEAFF
TRBV9	TRBJ1-3	CASSVGRSSGNTIYF
TRBV5-1	TRBJ1-6	CASSLQGTNSPLHF
TRBV2	TRBJ2-2	CASSVPGQGVTGELFF
TRBV9	TRBJ1-1	CASSPHRGQYTEAFF
TRBV21-1	TRBJ2-3	CASIDSGGAKADTQYF
TRBV3-1/TRBV3-2	TRBJ2-5	CASSQAPTRQETQYF
TRBV9	TRBJ2-3	CASSPRTSGALGDTQYF
TRBV4-2	TRBJ2-5	CASSPGTSGGGETQYF
TRBV18	TRBJ2-2	CASSRQGQNTGELFF
TRBV24-1	TRBJ1-5	CATSKTGGSNQPQHF
TRBV30	TRBJ2-2	CAWRGQGGTGELFF
TRBV7-6	TRBJ1-1	CASSRDRRTEAFF
TRBV18	TRBJ1-2	CASSPGSGYTF
TRBV27	TRBJ2-1	CASSFIAGQGSNEQFF
TRBV2	TRBJ1-2	CASSEGGQYGYTF
TRBV30	TRBJ2-6	CAWRIGTGRVSGANVLTF
TRBV6-2/TRBV6-3	TRBJ1-2	CASSYSGKPYTF
TRBV6-5	TRBJ1-5	CASSWDRDQPQHF
TRBV5-3	TRBJ1-6	CARSSVAAEGFYNSPLHF
TRBV4-1	TRBJ1-4	CASSPQQGPEKLFF
TRBV27	TRBJ1-1	CASSFRGFTEAFF
TRBV3-1/TRBV3-2	TRBJ1-5	CASSQGLNSNQPQHF
TRBV7-8	TRBJ1-1	CASSSYEGEAFF
TRBV19	TRBJ1-5	CASGRGTGNQPQHF
TRBV30	TRBJ1-2	CAWGTTGFYGYTF
TRBV7-9	TRBJ2-7	CASSRDSKYEQYF
TRBV11-3	TRBJ2-2	CASSSTGGTGELFF
TRBV11-2	TRBJ1-6	CASSLGHSTSYNSPLHF
TRBV27	TRBJ2-6	CASSWGGPWETGANVLTF
TRBV2	TRBJ1-5	CASRGTGLSNQPQHF
TRBV2	TRBJ1-5	CASTQGGGILQPQHF